This T cell receptor (beta chain) was identified in a study of breast tumors, draining lymph nodes, adjacent tissues (dated by TCRdb to 2015 to 2016). Concerning the study at large: Breast cancer patients provided tumor, adjacent nontumor tissue and axillary lymph nodes, and the study compared the TCR beta repertoires across these three sources. The study aimed to assess the relationships and possible T-cell exchange between tumor, surrounding tissue and draining lymph node repertoires in human breast cancer. General conclusions and limits of the study: The data were considered consistent with most tumor T cells being derived from the lymph node and subsequently expanding within tumor tissue. Tumor and nontumor tissue repertoires were significantly more similar in luminal-like than in basal-like breast cancer. The conclusion that tumor T cells originate in lymph nodes was framed as consistent with a hypothesis rather than directly demonstrated. Tumor T-cell repertoires showed less diversity than lymph node repertoires and more diversity than nontumor tissue repertoires, and tumor T-cell repertoires showed preferential V and J gene usage.

To note about this clonotype: Its recognized antigen is unknown. This likely comes from a read error, as the CDR3 has no conserved phenylalanine or tryptophan at its end.

Sequencing was carried out with an Illumina HiSeq 2000. TCR beta chain libraries were generated by multiplex PCR amplification. High-throughput sequencing was used to analyze the amplified TCR beta chain products. TCRdb cleaned the public reads at Q25 with fastp, built clones with MiXCR and kept in-frame beta chains. Rows merge per CDR3 protein into single entries with the most common DNA and genes. In all, the sample holds about 230,000 distinct CDR3 sequences, and 32% of those were seen once. The biggest ten clones account for roughly 1.3% of the sample. Lymph node samples came from the axillary draining lymph nodes of breast cancer patients. The CDR3 region is 13 residues in length, termini included. The only DNA kept is the CDR3, 39 bases in frame from the first base. According to the germline V gene, CDR1 reads SGDLS and CDR2 reads YYNGEE.

This clonotype was obtained from a female donor with breast cancer. Some clones in this sample may be carry-over from other donors' samples. The chain is encoded by TRBV9 joined to TRBJ1-5, with the identity of the D gene unclear. Sequenced material: axillary lymph node tissue. The CDR3 protein sequence reads: CASSVDVHQPQHS. The nucleotide sequence reads TGTGCTAGCAGCGTAGACGTTCATCAGCCCCAGCATTCT.